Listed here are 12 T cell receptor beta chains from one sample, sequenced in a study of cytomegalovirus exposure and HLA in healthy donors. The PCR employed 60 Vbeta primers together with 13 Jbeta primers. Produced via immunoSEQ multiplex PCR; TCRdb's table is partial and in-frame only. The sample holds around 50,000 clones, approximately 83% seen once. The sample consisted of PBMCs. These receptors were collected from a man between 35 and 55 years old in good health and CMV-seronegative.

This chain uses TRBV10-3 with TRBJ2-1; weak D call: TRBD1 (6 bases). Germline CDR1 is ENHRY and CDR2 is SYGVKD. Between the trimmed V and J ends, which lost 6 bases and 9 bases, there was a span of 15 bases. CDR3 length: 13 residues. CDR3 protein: CAISEPGQGEQFF. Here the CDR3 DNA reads TGTGCCATCAGCGAACCGGGACAAGGTGAGCAGTTCTTC.

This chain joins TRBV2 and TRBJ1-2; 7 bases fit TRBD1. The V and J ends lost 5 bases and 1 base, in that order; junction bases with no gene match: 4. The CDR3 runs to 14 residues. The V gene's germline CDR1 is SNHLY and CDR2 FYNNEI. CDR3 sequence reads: CASSTDRVNYGYTF. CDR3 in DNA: TGTGCCAGCAGTACTGACAGGGTTAACTATGGCTACACCTTC. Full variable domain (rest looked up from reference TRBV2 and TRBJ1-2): EPEVTQTPSHQVTQMGQEVILRCVPISNHLYFYWYRQILGQKVEFLVSFYNNEISEKSEIFDDQFSVERPDGSNFTLKIRSTKLEDSAMYFCASSTDRVNYGYTFGSGTRLTVV.

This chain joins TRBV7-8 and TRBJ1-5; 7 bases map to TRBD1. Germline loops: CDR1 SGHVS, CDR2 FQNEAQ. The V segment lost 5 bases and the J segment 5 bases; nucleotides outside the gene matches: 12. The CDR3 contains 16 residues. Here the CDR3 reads CASSTLIGTEDQPQHF. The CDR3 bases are TGTGCCAGCAGCACACTGATAGGGACAGAAGATCAGCCCCAGCATTTT.

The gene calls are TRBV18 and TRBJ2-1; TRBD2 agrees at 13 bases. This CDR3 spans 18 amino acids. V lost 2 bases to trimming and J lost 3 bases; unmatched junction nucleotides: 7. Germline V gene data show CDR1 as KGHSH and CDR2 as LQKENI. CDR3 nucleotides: TGTGCCAGCTCACCAACTAGCGGGGGGGCCGTTGGCTACAATGAGCAGTTCTTC. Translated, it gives CASSPTSGGAVGYNEQFF.

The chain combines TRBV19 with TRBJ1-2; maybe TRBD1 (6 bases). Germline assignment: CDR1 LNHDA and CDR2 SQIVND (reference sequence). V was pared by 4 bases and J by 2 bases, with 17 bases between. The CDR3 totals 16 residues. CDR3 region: CASSSVGQGKNYGYTF. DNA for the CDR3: TGTGCCAGTAGTAGCGTCGGGCAGGGGAAGAACTATGGCTACACCTTC.

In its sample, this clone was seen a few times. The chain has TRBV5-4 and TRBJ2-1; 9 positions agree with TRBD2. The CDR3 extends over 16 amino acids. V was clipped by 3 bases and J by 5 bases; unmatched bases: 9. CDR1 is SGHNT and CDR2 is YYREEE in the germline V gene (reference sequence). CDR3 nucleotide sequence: TGTGCCAGCAGCTCCCCAGGGGCGGGGGGGAACAATGAGCAGTTCTTC. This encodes CASSSPGAGGNNEQFF.

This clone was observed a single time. CDR3 coding DNA: TGTGCCAGCAGCTTAGACAGGGTGGTCTATGGCTACACCTTC. Residues: CASSLDRVVYGYTF. The gene calls are TRBV7-9 and TRBJ1-2; D possibly corresponds to TRBD1 (6 bases). Looked up from germline, CDR1 is SEHNR and CDR2 is FQNEAQ (reference sequence). The CDR3 extends over 14 amino acids. V lost 1 base and J lost 4, with 10 bases in between.

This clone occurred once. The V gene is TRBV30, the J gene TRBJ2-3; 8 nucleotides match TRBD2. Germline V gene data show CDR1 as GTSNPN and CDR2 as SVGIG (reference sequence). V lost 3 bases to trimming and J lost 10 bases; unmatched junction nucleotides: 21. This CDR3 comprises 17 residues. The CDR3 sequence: CAWSDLGAGGKAFAQYF. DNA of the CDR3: TGTGCCTGGAGCGACCTGGGCGCGGGGGGTAAGGCGTTTGCGCAGTATTTT.

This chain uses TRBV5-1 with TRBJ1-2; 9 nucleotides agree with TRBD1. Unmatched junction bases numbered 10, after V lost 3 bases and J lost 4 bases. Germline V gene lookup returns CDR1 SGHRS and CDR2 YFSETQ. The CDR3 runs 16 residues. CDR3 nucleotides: TGCGCCAGCAGCTCCGGGGGACAGGGTTTTTTCTATGGCTACACCTTC. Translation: CASSSGGQGFFYGYTF.

The CDR3 region has the DNA TGTGCCAGCAGCTTAGAGGCCGGACTGTTTGGAAACACCATATATTTT. This codes for CASSLEAGLFGNTIYF. This sequence joins TRBV7-2 and TRBJ1-3; the D is unclear. Germline loops: CDR1 SGHTA, CDR2 FQGNSA. V was clipped by 1 base and J by 3 bases, with 13 bases between them. There are 16 residues in the CDR3.

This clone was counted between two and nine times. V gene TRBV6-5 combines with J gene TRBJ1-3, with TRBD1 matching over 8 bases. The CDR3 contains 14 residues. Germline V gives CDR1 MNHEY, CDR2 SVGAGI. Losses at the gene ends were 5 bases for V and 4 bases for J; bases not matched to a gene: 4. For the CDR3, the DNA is TGTGCCAGCAGTGTGACAGGGGAGGGAAACACCATATATTTT. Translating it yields CASSVTGEGNTIYF.

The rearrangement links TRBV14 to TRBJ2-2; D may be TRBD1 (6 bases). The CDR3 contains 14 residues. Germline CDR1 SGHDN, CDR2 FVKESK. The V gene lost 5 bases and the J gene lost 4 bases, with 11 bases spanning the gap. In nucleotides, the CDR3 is TGTGCCAGCAGCGCACAGGGTTTCACCGGGGAGCTGTTTTTT. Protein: CASSAQGFTGELFF.